This TCR beta chain was sequenced for a study of T-cell reconstitution after alpha-beta-depleted transplantation in children. Library preparation (for TCRbeta) was performed with unique molecular identifiers. TCRdb re-called the PCR reads with MiXCR, one entry per CDR3 protein. The sample holds about 400,000 distinct CDR3 sequences; over 20% are singletons and the top ten take less than 4.5%. V gave up 5 bases and J gave up 2 bases, with 13 bases separating them. This CDR3 comprises 14 residues. The germline V gene has CDR1 MDHEN and CDR2 SYDVKM. This clonotype was picked up a small number of times. This clonotype was obtained from a human donor who donated a stem cell graft to a child with acute myeloid leukemia. The material sequenced was PBMCs from the stem cell graft donor, taken from the stem cell graft. The chain uses TRBV28 and TRBJ2-7; a weak D match, TRBD1 (6 bases). The chain's CDR3 is CASSIQGTTYEQYF. The CDR3 DNA reads TGTGCCAGCAGTATACAGGGTACCACCTACGAGCAGTACTTC.